Shown below are 10 T cell receptor beta chains from a single sample sequenced in a study of T-cell memory formation after mild COVID-19. TCRdb re-derived calls from the 5' RACE reads in MiXCR, one entry per CDR3 protein. The data show 200,000 to 250,000 distinct CDR3 sequences, roughly 30% seen once. Sequenced: PBMCs or a T cell subset sorted from them (not recorded which). The receptors stem from an adult woman who had mild COVID-19 (a few samples of this study predate the infection). Cell type and time point are not known.

The V call is TRBV4-2, the J call TRBJ2-1, with 11 positions matching TRBD1. CDR1 and CDR2 (germline): LGHNA, YNFKEQ. CDR3 length equals 19 residues. Trimming removed 0 bases from V and 3 bases from J; junction bases left unmatched: 10. The CDR3 region has the DNA TGTGCCAGCAGCCAAGATCCGAGTAGTGGGACAGGGGGCTACAATGAGCAGTTCTTC. It encodes CASSQDPSSGTGGYNEQFF.

V and J are TRBV4-3 and TRBJ2-1; D tentatively fits TRBD1 or TRBD2 (5 bases each). The CDR3 length is 17 residues. Germline lookup yields CDR1 LGHNA and CDR2 YSLEER. The ends were cut back, 3 bases at V and 1 base at J, with 16 bases in the middle. CDR3 bases: TGCGCCAGCAGCCAGGGGGTAGAACTCGGATCCTACAATGAGCAGTTCTTC. Residues: CASSQGVELGSYNEQFF.

On this clonotype itself: Compared with germline, one end of the junction differs, possibly owing to a read error. V usage is TRBV6-1 and J usage is TRBJ2-2, with D possibly matching TRBD1 (6 bases). Germline V gene data show CDR1 as MNHNS and CDR2 as SASEGT. CDR3 size: 12 residues. In DNA, the CDR3 is TGTGCCAGCATAAGGGACACCGGGGATCTGTTTTTT. This translates into CASIRDTGDLFF.

This clonotype is a singleton in its sample. The chain carries TRBV11-2 and TRBJ2-7; no reliable D call. V was trimmed by 0 bases and J by 1 base, leaving 7 bases between them. CDR1 is SGHAT, CDR2 FQNNGV, per germline. The CDR3 totals 14 residues. The CDR3 region is CASSLDPLSYEQYF. The CDR3 DNA reads as TGTGCCAGCAGCTTAGATCCTCTATCCTACGAGCAGTACTTC. Full variable domain (outside the CDR3, taken from reference TRBV11-2 and TRBJ2-7): EAGVAQSPRYKIIEKRQSVAFWCNPISGHATLYWYQQILGQGPKLLIQFQNNGVVDDSQLPKDRFSAERLKGVDSTLKIQPAKLEDSAVYLCASSLDPLSYEQYFGPGTRLTVT.

V is TRBV11-1 and J is TRBJ2-7; 9 bases map to TRBD2. CDR1 SGHAT and CDR2 FQDESV come from the germline V gene (reference sequence). V trimming: 4 bases; J trimming: 0 bases; junction bases outside the gene matches: 4. This CDR3 is built from 15 residues. CDR3 coding DNA: TGTGCCAGCAGCTCGCTAGCGGGGAGCTCCTACGAGCAGTACTTC. This gives the protein CASSSLAGSSYEQYF.

The chain employs TRBV9 and TRBJ2-7; TRBD2 matches 7 bases. Germline V gives CDR1 SGDLS, CDR2 YYNGEE. The CDR3 runs 15 residues. V lost 0 bases and J lost 3; bases outside the gene matches: 6. CDR3 DNA sequence: TGTGCCAGCAGCGTAGCGGGGGGAGCAGGCTACGAGCAGTACTTC. The encoded protein is CASSVAGGAGYEQYF.

The V call is TRBV7-2, the J call TRBJ1-1; no clear D gene. Germline loops: CDR1 SGHTA, CDR2 FQGNSA. V lost 7 bases, J lost 5 bases, and 8 bases lay in between. The CDR3 runs 11 residues. The CDR3 here is CASTSSTEAFF. The DNA for the CDR3 is TGTGCCAGCACCAGCTCTACTGAAGCTTTCTTT.

The genes are TRBV6-1 and TRBJ1-5, with 10 nucleotides matching TRBD1. The CDR3 is 17 amino acids. From germline, CDR1 is MNHNS and CDR2 SASEGT. V shed 0 bases, J shed 2 bases, and the junction held 4 bases outside the gene matches. CDR3: CASSEAWTGGGNQPQHF. As DNA, the CDR3 is TGTGCCAGCAGTGAAGCGTGGACAGGGGGTGGCAATCAGCCCCAGCATTTT.

The V call is TRBV9, the J call TRBJ2-5; D uncertain. The CDR3 sequence is 14 residues long. V shed 0 bases and J shed 2 bases, with 8 bases lying between them. Germline lookup yields CDR1 SGDLS and CDR2 YYNGEE. The CDR3 DNA follows: TGTGCCAGCAGCGTAGGTACTAAACAAGAGACCCAGTACTTC. The encoded protein is CASSVGTKQETQYF.

The chain has TRBV12-3 or TRBV12-4 and TRBJ1-5; no firm D call. The V gene lost 1 base and the J gene lost 4 bases, with 2 bases spanning the gap. The CDR3 contains 12 residues. CDR3 sequence (DNA): TGTGCCAGCAGTTTAGTAAATCAGCCCCAGCATTTT. This translates into CASSLVNQPQHF.